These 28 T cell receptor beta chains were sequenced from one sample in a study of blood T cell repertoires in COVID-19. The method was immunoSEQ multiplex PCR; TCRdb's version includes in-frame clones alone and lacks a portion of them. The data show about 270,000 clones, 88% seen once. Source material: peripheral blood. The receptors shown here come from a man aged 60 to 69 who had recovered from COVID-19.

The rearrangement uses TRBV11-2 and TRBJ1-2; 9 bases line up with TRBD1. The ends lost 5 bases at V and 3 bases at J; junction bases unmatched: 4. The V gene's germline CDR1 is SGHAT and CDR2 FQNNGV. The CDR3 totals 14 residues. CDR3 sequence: CASSLRQGDYGYTF. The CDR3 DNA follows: TGTGCCAGCAGCCTTCGACAGGGGGACTATGGCTACACCTTC.

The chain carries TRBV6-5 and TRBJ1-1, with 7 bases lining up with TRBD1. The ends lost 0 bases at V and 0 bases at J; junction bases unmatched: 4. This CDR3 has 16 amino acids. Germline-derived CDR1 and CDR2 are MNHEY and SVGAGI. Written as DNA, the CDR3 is TGTGCCAGCAGTTACTCGGAGGGGGCGTTGAACACTGAAGCTTTCTTT. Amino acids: CASSYSEGALNTEAFF.

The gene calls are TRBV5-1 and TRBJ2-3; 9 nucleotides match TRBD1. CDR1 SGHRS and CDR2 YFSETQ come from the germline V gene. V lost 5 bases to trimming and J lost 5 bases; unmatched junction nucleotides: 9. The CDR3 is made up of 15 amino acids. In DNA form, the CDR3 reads TGCGCCAGCAGTCACGGGGACAGGGCCGGAGATACGCAGTATTTT. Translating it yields CASSHGDRAGDTQYF.

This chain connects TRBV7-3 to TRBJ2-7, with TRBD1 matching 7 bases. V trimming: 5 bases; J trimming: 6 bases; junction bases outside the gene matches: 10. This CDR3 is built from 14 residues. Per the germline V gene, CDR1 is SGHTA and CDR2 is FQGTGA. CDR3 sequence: CASSLNRQGGEQYF. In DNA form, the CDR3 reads TGTGCCAGCAGCCTAAACCGACAGGGCGGCGAGCAGTACTTC.

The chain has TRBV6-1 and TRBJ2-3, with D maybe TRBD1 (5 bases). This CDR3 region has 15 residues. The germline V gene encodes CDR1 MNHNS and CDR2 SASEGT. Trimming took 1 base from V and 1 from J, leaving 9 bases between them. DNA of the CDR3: TGTGCCAGCAGTGAAGGGGTAGGGGGCACAGATACGCAGTATTTT. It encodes CASSEGVGGTDTQYF.

Here the CDR3 DNA reads TGTGCCAGCAGTAAGGAGGACAGGGGGCTCGAGCAGTACTTC. It specifies CASSKEDRGLEQYF. The chain recombines TRBV6-5 with TRBJ2-7; 11 bases line up with TRBD1. Trimming took 5 bases from V and 6 from J; bases not matched to a gene: 6. From germline, CDR1 is MNHEY and CDR2 SVGAGI. The CDR3 is made up of 14 amino acids.

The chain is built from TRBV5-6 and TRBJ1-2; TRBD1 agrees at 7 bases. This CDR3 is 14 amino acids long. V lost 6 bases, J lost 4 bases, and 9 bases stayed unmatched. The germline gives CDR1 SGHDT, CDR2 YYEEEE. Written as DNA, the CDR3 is TGTGCCAGCACATCCCCCCGGACAGGCTATGGCTACACCTTC. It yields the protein CASTSPRTGYGYTF.

Here the CDR3 DNA reads TGTGCCAGCAGTTACTCCCGAGATAATTCACCCCTCCACTTT. It specifies CASSYSRDNSPLHF. The chain joins TRBV6-5 to TRBJ1-6; unclear D gene. The ends were cut back, 0 bases at V and 5 bases at J, with 5 bases in the middle. The CDR3 extends over 14 amino acids. CDR1 and CDR2 (germline): MNHEY, SVGAGI.

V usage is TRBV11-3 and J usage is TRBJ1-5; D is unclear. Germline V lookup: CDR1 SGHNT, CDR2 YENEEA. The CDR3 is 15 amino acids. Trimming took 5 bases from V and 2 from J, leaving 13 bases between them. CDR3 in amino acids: CASSPGRRGNQPQHF. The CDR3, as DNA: TGTGCCAGCAGCCCCGGAAGGAGGGGCAATCAGCCCCAGCATTTT.

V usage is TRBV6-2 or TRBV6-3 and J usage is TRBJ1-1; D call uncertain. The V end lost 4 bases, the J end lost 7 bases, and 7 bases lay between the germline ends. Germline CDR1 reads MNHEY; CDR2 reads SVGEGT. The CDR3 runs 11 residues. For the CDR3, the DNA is TGTGCCAGCAGTTTCCGGGATGAAGCTTTCTTT. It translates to CASSFRDEAFF.

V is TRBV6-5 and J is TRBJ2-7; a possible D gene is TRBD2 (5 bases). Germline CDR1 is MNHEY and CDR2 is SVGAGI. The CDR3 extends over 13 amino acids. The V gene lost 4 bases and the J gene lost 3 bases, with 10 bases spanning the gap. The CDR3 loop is CASSFGLLYEQYF. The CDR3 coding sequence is TGTGCCAGCAGTTTCGGACTCCTCTACGAGCAGTACTTC.

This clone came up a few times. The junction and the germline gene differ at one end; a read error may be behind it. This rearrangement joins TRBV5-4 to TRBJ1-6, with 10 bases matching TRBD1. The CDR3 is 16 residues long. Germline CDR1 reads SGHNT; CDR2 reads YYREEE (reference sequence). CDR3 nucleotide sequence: TGTGCCAGCAGCATGGCGACAGGGGGCTATGATTCACCCCTCCACTTT. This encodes CASSMATGGYDSPLHF.

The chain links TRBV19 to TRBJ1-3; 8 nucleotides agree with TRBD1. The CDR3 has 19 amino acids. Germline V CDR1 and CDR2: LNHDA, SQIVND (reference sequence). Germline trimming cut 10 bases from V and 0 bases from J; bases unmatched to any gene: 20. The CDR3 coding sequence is TGTGCCACCGTACGATCGAGGACAGGGACCGTTAGCTCTGGAAACACCATATATTTT. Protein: CATVRSRTGTVSSGNTIYF.

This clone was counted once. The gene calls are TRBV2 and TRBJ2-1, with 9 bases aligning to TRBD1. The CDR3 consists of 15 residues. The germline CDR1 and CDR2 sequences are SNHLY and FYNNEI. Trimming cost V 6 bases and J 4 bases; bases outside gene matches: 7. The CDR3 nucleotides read TGTGCCAGCAGCCCCGGGACAGGGAGGTACAATGAGCAGTTCTTC. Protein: CASSPGTGRYNEQFF.

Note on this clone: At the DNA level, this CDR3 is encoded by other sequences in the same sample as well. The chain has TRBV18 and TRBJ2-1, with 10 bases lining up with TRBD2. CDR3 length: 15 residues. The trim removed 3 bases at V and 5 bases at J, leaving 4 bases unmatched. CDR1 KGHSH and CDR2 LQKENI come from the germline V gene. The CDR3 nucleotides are TGTGCCAGCTCACCGCTTACTAGCGGGGACAATGAGCAGTTCTTC. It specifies CASSPLTSGDNEQFF.

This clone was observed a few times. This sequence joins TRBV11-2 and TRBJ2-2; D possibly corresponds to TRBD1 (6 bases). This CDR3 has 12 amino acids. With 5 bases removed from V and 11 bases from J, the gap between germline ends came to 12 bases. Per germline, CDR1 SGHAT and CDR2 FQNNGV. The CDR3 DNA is TGTGCCAGCAGCGCAGGGGTCAACGAGCTGTTTTTT. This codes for CASSAGVNELFF.

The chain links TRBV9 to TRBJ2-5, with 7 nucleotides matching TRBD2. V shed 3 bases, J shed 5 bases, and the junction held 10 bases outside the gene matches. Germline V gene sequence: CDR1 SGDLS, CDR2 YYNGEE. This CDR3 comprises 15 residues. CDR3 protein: CASSAPTTSWETQYF. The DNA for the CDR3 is TGTGCCAGCAGCGCCCCTACGACTAGCTGGGAGACCCAGTACTTC.

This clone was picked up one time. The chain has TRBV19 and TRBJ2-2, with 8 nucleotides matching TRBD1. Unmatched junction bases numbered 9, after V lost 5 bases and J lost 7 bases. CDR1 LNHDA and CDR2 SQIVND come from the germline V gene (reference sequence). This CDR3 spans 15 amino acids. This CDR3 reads CASSPRQGRGGELFF. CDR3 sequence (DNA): TGTGCCAGTAGTCCGAGACAGGGGCGGGGCGGGGAGCTGTTTTTT.

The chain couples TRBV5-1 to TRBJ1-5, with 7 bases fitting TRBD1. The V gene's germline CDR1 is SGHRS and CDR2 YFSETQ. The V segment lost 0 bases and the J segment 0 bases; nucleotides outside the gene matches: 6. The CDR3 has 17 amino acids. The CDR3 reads CASSLETGPYSNQPQHF. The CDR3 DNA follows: TGCGCCAGCAGCTTGGAGACAGGGCCGTATAGCAATCAGCCCCAGCATTTT.

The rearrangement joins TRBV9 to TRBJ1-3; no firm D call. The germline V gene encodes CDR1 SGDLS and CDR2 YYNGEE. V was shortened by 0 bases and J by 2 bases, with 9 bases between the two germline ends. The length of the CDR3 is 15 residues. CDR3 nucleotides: TGTGCCAGCAGCGTAGAGGGAGGCACTGGAAACACCATATATTTT. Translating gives CASSVEGGTGNTIYF. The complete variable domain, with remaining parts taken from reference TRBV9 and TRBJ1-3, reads DSGVTQTPKHLITATGQRVTLRCSPRSGDLSVYWYQQSLDQGLQFLIQYYNGEERAKGNILERFSAQQFPDLHSELNLSSLELGDSALYFCASSVEGGTGNTIYFGEGSWLTVV.

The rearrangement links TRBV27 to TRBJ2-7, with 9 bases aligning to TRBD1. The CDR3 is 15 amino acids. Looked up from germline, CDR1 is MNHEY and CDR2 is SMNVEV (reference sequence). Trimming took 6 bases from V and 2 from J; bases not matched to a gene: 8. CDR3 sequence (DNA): TGTGCCAGCAGCAAATCGAGACAGGGGGCCTACGAGCAGTACTTC. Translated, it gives CASSKSRQGAYEQYF.

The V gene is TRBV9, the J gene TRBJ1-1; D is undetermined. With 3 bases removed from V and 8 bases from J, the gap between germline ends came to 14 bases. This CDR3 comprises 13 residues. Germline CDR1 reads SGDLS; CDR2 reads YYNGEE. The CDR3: CASSASIPEEAFF. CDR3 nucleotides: TGTGCCAGCAGCGCCAGCATCCCGGAGGAAGCTTTCTTT.

In DNA, the CDR3 is TGTGCCAGCAGTCGTCAGGGTTTCGCCTACGAGCAGTACTTC. This encodes CASSRQGFAYEQYF. The chain combines TRBV3-1 (or the pseudogene TRBV3-2) with TRBJ2-7, with D perhaps TRBD1 (5 bases). V was trimmed by 6 bases and J by 2 bases, leaving 14 bases between them. The germline gives CDR1 LGHDT, CDR2 YNNKEL (reference sequence). There are 14 residues in the CDR3.

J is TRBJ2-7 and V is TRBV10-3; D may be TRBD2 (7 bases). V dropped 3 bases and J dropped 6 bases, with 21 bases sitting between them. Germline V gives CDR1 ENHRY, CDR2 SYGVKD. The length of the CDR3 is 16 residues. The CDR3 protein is CAISDPHGGGSGEQYF. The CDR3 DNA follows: TGTGCCATCAGTGATCCGCATGGGGGGGGCTCTGGCGAGCAGTACTTC.

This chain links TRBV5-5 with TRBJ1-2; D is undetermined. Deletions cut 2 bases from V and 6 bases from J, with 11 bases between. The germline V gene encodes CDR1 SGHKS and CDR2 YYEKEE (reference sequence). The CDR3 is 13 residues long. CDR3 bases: TGTGCCAGCAGCTTTCGTGCAGGCCATGGCTACACCTTC. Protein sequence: CASSFRAGHGYTF.

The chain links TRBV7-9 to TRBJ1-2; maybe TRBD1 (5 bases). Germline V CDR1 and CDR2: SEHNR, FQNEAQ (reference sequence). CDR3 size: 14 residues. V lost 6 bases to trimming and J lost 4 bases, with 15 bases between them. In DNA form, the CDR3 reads TGTGCCAGCAGTCGGGGGGAGACCGCCTATGGCTACACCTTC. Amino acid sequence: CASSRGETAYGYTF.

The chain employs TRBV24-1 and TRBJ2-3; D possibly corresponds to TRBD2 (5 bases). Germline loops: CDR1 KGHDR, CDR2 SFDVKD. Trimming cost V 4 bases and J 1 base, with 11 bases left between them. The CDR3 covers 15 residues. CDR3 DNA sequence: TGTGCCACCAGTGACGAGGGTGTGGGCACAGATACGCAGTATTTT. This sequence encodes CATSDEGVGTDTQYF.

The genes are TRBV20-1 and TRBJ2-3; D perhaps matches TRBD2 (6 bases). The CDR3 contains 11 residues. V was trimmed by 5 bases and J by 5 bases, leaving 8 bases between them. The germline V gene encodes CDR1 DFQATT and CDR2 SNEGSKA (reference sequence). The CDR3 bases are TGCAGTGCTGAGGGACTAGATACGCAGTATTTT. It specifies CSAEGLDTQYF.